Sequencing of this T cell receptor beta chain was carried out in a study of identical twins. Turning to this clonotype: The germline gene is not matched at one end of the junction; a read error may be the cause.

TCRdb used MiXCR to reprocess the 5' RACE reads, holding one entry per CDR3 protein. This sample has hundreds of thousands of distinct CDR3 sequences, with roughly 18% found just once. Looked up from germline, CDR1 is DFQATT and CDR2 is SNEGSKA (reference sequence). The CDR3 has 9 amino acids. These data are also associated with another study on T cells expressing NK-cell markers. Per that paper: Sorted CD3+CD56+NKG2C+, CD3+CD56+NKG2C- and CD3+CD56-NKG2C+ T cells provided the TCR beta repertoires. It was still unclear whether expanded NKG2C+ T cell clones were HCMV specific.

This clonotype was obtained from a woman aged 18-29 years in good health. This chain uses TRBV20-1 with TRBJ2-1; the D gene could be TRBD1 or TRBD2 (7 bases each). Input material: PBMCs. The DNA of the CDR3 is TGCAGCCCAGGGGGAGGGCCTATCTTC. Its protein product is CSPGGGPIF.